This T cell receptor beta chain emerged from a study of technical replicates of blood from several donors. The data were produced by immunoSEQ multiplex PCR, yet TCRdb's version contains in-frame clones alone and is incomplete. The profile covers approximately 44,000 clones, with roughly 96% appearing a single time and about 0.37% taken by the ten largest. The germline gives CDR1 MDHEN, CDR2 SYDVKM. The CDR3 runs 14 residues. V was clipped by 1 base and J by 5 bases; unmatched bases: 4. The sequencing input was T cells isolated from PBMCs. This TCR was sampled from a human donor in good health. V and J are TRBV28 and TRBJ1-1; 7 bases agree with TRBD1. This chain's CDR3 is CASSLSTGSTEAFF. DNA for the CDR3: TGTGCCAGCAGTTTATCGACAGGGTCGACTGAAGCTTTCTTT.